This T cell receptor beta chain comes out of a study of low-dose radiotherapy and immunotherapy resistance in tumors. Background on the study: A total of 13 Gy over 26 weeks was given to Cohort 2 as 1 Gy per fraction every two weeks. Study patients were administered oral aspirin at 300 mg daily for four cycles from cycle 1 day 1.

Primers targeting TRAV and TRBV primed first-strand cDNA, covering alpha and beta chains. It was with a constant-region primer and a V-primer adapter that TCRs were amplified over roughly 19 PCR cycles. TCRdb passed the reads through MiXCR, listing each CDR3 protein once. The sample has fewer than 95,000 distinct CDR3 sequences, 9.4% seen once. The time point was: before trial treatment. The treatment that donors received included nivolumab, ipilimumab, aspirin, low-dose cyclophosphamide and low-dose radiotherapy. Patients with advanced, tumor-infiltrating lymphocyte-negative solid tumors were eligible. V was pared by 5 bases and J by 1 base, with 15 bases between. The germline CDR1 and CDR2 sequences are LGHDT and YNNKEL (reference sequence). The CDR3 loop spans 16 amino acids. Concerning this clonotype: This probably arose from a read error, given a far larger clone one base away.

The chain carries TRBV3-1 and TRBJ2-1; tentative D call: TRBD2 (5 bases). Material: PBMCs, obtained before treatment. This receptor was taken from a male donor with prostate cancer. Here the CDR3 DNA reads TGTGCCAGCAGCTCCCCCGGAGCGGTTTCCTACAATGAGCAGTTCTTC. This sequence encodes CASSSPGAVSYNEQFF.